A single sample is the source of the 9 T cell receptor beta chains below, sequenced in a study of blood T cell repertoires in COVID-19. Measured with immunoSEQ multiplex PCR; TCRdb has only the in-frame clones, and not every one. This table has over 150,000 clones, 75% to 85% appearing once. The sample consisted of peripheral blood. These receptors were obtained from a woman aged 60-75 years with COVID-19, enrolled during active disease.

The chain uses TRBV10-1 and TRBJ2-5, with D possibly being TRBD2 (5 bases). Germline loops: CDR1 WNHNN, CDR2 SYGVQD (reference sequence). The CDR3 covers 16 residues. Trimming took 0 bases from V and 3 from J, leaving 14 bases between them. Here the CDR3 reads CASSESLGVGKETQYF. CDR3 nucleotides: TGCGCCAGCAGTGAGTCGTTGGGAGTAGGTAAAGAGACCCAGTACTTC.

The chain has TRBV27 and TRBJ1-2, with 8 bases identical to TRBD1. Losses at the gene ends were 4 bases for V and 6 bases for J; bases not matched to a gene: 19. The CDR3 consists of 18 residues. Germline V gene data show CDR1 as MNHEY and CDR2 as SMNVEV (reference sequence). The CDR3 region is CASSSSRMGVQGVNGYTF. The DNA of the CDR3 is TGTGCCAGCAGTTCGTCTCGAATGGGGGTACAGGGGGTAAATGGCTACACCTTC.

The genes are TRBV2 and TRBJ2-1; maybe TRBD1 (5 bases). The length of the CDR3 is 13 residues. V lost 9 bases to trimming and J lost 10 bases, with 19 bases between them. Germline V gene lookup returns CDR1 SNHLY and CDR2 FYNNEI. The CDR3 DNA sequence: TGTGCCAGATCGGGCCTTCCAGGGCGGGAGCAGTTCTTC. Residues: CARSGLPGREQFF.

CDR3 region: CASSQGTGAEKLFF. CDR3 nucleotide sequence: TGTGCCAGCAGCCAAGGGACAGGGGCAGAAAAACTGTTTTTT. The V call is TRBV11-1, the J call TRBJ1-4; 10 nucleotides line up with TRBD1. V lost 5 bases, J lost 8 bases, and 5 bases stayed unmatched. Germline loops: CDR1 SGHAT, CDR2 FQDESV (reference sequence). The CDR3 contains 14 residues.

This chain links TRBV6-2 or TRBV6-3 with TRBJ1-3, with 7 bases fitting TRBD1. With V trimmed by 4 bases and J by 1 base, 13 bases remained unmatched. Per germline, CDR1 MNHEY and CDR2 SVGEGT. This CDR3 comprises 18 residues. CDR3 protein: CASSSFFPGGISGNTIYF. The CDR3 DNA follows: TGTGCCAGCAGTTCCTTCTTCCCAGGGGGGATTTCTGGAAACACCATATATTTT.

The chain is built from TRBV2 and TRBJ1-2; 8 positions match TRBD1. Germline CDR1 is SNHLY and CDR2 is FYNNEI. This CDR3 contains 14 residues. The J segment lost 6 bases and the V segment lost 0 bases, leaving 3 bases of the junction unmatched. CDR3 sequence reads: CASSEARTGNGYTF. The CDR3 DNA sequence: TGTGCCAGCAGTGAAGCGAGGACAGGGAATGGCTACACCTTC. Supplemented by reference TRBV2 and TRBJ1-2, the full variable domain reads EPEVTQTPSHQVTQMGQEVILRCVPISNHLYFYWYRQILGQKVEFLVSFYNNEISEKSEIFDDQFSVERPDGSNFTLKIRSTKLEDSAMYFCASSEARTGNGYTFGSGTRLTVV.

This clone was counted between two and nine times. The rearrangement joins TRBV3-1 (or the pseudogene TRBV3-2) to TRBJ1-1; no clear D. The V end lost 6 bases, the J end lost 1 base, and 3 bases lay between the germline ends. There are 11 residues in the CDR3. CDR1 and CDR2 (germline): LGHDT, YNNKEL (reference sequence). The CDR3 loop is CASSQNTEAFF. The CDR3 DNA reads TGTGCCAGCAGTCAGAACACTGAAGCTTTCTTT.

The gene calls are TRBV18 and TRBJ1-6; D unclear. The CDR3 extends over 18 amino acids. Looked up from germline, CDR1 is KGHSH and CDR2 is LQKENI. The germline V and J ends were trimmed by 2 bases and 3 bases, with 17 bases remaining between them. The DNA for the CDR3 is TGTGCCAGCTCACCAAGCGCTGCCGGTGACGGCTATAATTCACCCCTCCACTTT. Its protein is CASSPSAAGDGYNSPLHF.

Here the CDR3 reads CASSEAGTGQYV. In DNA form, the CDR3 reads TGTGCCAGCAGTGAGGCAGGGACAGGCCAGTACGTC. V gene TRBV6-1 combines with J gene TRBJ2-7; 8 bases match TRBD1. Trimming took 3 bases from V and 10 from J; bases not matched to a gene: 5. The germline gives CDR1 MNHNS, CDR2 SASEGT. The CDR3 has 12 residues.